This T cell receptor (beta chain) emerged from a study of cytomegalovirus exposure and HLA in healthy donors (dated 2017 in TCRdb). Background on the whole study: In an earlier analysis of about 560 of the donors, 250 to 350 Gb of sequence data and roughly 100 million unique TCR beta sequences from 150 million to 200 million T cells were reported. Roughly 300 gigabases of sequencing data and around 85 million unique TCR sequences made up an early release that covered 640 HLA-typed donors. Of the roughly 400 genotyped donors, over 70% fell in the genetic ancestry cluster associated with self-reported Caucasian donors. The study aimed to test whether cataloging public T cell receptors could reveal signatures of past pathogen exposure. The study profiled the T cell repertoires of more than 500 subjects by immunosequencing and related them to cytomegalovirus serostatus. Besides the first cohort of roughly 640 subjects, a separate validation cohort made up of 120 or so different subjects was used. To predict cytomegalovirus infection status, the study brought together high-throughput TCR immunosequencing, statistical association of individual TCRs with disease status, and machine learning. A later analysis re-analyzed previously published TCR beta repertoires from about 730 donors and added high-resolution HLA genotyping to study TCR occurrence patterns. In the later analysis, no new phenotypic data were used to find candidate immune exposures; instead, reliance was placed on TCR beta sequences and their occurrence across donors. An earlier analysis of roughly 580 of the donors used high-throughput TCR beta sequencing to judge whether each TCR beta V gene segment behaved as functional or pseudogenic. Donor age, sex, ethnicity and CMV serostatus were compiled together with the repertoire data. A later genetic analysis used genome-wide SNP genotypes for about three fifths of the 666 donors, treating that subset as a discovery cohort. All discovery cohort repertoires had been generated using a single sequencing platform. HLA typing covered class I and class II loci at four-digit resolution. The number of donors typed differed by locus, with roughly 620-630 for A, B, C, DRB1 and DQB1, more than 500 for DQA1, 600 to 610 for DPA1, and some 470 for DPB1. A handful of DR-DQ haplotypes were handled as single units for association and clustering because linkage in the cohort was strong. Among some 400 genotyped donors of the cohort, an average of approximately 240,000 unique TCR beta nucleotide sequences was sequenced per donor, of which 15% to 20% were non-productive. Overall results and qualifications from the work: The presence/absence analyses assumed that sequencing depth was roughly uniform across donors, and that assumption may not be true. The authors suggested that the approach could potentially be generalized to other disease states and immunological phenotypes. In vitro tests confirmed that a few of the cytomegalovirus-associated TCR beta chains recognize cytomegalovirus antigens. An earlier analysis of around 600 of the donors showed that most TCR beta V segments appeared in productive rearrangements either about 87% or about 30% of the time, which broadly matched IMGT annotations. In a later genetic analysis, a missense DCLRE1C variant was associated with V-gene and J-gene trimming of TCR beta chains, and the association was replicated in an independent cohort. Because some donors lacked HLA typing at each locus, the association tests relied only on the typed subset. Most CMV-associated TCR beta chains appeared to be HLA-restricted in a later analysis, and the HLA associations seemed to be driven largely by CMV exposure. When HLA alleles, especially DR and DQ, strongly co-occurred, TCR associations were difficult to assign to individual alleles. The classifier was reported to diagnose cytomegalovirus status with high specificity and sensitivity in both the original and validation cohorts. A further reported finding was that TCR beta sequences accurately predicted the HLA-A and HLA-B alleles for most subjects in the first cohort. Some IMGT-functional V segments, including TRBV6-2 and TRBV6-3, could not be distinguished by the 87-base-pair reads and were therefore excluded. Linkage disequilibrium might explain the correlated functional status among segregating V segments, but an unknown experimental factor could not be excluded. A total of 150 to 200 TCR beta chains were listed by the study as associated with cytomegalovirus. A later analysis associated 15,000 to 20,000 TCR beta sequences with specific HLA alleles at a false discovery rate of 0.05. A cluster of highly shared sequence variants was judged likely to represent a technical artifact of the sequencing pipeline. According to a later genetic analysis, donors in an Asian-associated ancestry cluster had fewer N-insertions in productive TCRs than the approximately 630-donor mean. Most TCR sequences were observed very rarely across donors, whereas some public TCRs were present in many individuals. In a later analysis, HLA-associated TCR beta chains were found to be more clonally expanded and to have lower generation probabilities than equally common non-associated chains. Because counts were too low, about 17 rarely observed V segments, including chromosome 9 orphons, were excluded from the earlier analysis of 500 to 700 of the donors. According to a later analysis, TCR association rates differed among HLA loci, with DRB1 alleles showing the most associated TCRs and HLA-C alleles showing the fewest. This cohort had only TCR beta chains sequenced, and the lack of alpha or paired-chain data limited which features could be detected. A later analysis reported that several top co-occurrence clusters appeared linked to parvovirus B19, influenza, CMV and Epstein-Barr virus. CMV serostatus was the only immune exposure information available for the cohort.

This clone was counted between two and nine times. Its antigen is still unknown. No base quality information exists; no much larger clone differs at one position. The library was generated by the immunoSEQ multiplex PCR assay. For the multiplex PCR, a mixture combining 60 forward primers for TCR Vbeta segments and 13 reverse primers for TCR Jbeta segments was used. Amplification of the CDR3 region of rearranged TCR beta genes was performed with a multiplex PCR assay on genomic DNA. On the Illumina HiSeq System, the amplified TCR beta libraries were sequenced as 87-base-pair reads. The paper's data handling went like this. In a later analysis, around 80 million unique TCR beta chains were counted across the approximately 640 repertoires, and around 10 million of these chains were shared by at least two donors. Raw reads were error-corrected and collapsed into unique sequences by a nearest-neighbor algorithm in which closely related sequences were merged to remove PCR and sequencing errors. To assign V, D and J gene segments, CDR3 sequences were aligned to IMGT reference sequences. For a sequence to be retained, at least a six-nucleotide match to both a V gene segment and a J gene segment was required. Rearrangements were classified as productive when the CDR3 lacked stop codons and remained in frame with V and J, and all other rearrangements were classified as non-productive. CDR3 was defined by IMGT convention, running from the second conserved V-encoded cysteine to the conserved J-encoded phenylalanine. In an earlier analysis of approximately 590 of the donors, sequences lacking an unambiguous match to a single V gene segment were excluded. An earlier analysis of 500 to 700 of the donors classified V segments as functional when productive rearrangements were above 56.7% and as segregating when the standard deviation between donors was above 5%. A statistical classification framework was built for diagnosing cytomegalovirus status from the catalog of TCR beta chain sequences. In a later analysis, TCR nucleotide sequences were compared against IMGT/GENE-DB human TR gene sequences so that V and J genes could be assigned. A later analysis assigned CDR3 sequences and most-parsimonious VDJ recombination scenarios with the TCRdist pipeline. In a later analysis, every TCR beta chain was defined by the combination of its CDR3 amino acid sequence and its V-gene family, and reads without a unique V-gene family were dropped. As a way to deal with suspected cross-contamination and a sequencing artifact, a later analysis dropped 592 nucleotide sequences that were highly shared and had low generation probability. For each public chain, a later analysis derived a clonal expansion index from normalized ranks of inferred template counts within each repertoire. Generation probabilities in a later analysis came from a VDJ recombination model fitted to out-of-frame rearrangements, and those results were checked against IGoR. A later analysis scored TCR-TCR, TCR-HLA and TCR-CMV co-occurrence with hypergeometric tests, applying a repertoire-size bias correction to TCR pairs. In a later analysis, false discovery rates were estimated by permuting HLA or CMV assignments 20 times. In a later analysis, co-occurring TCRs were grouped using DBSCAN, with TCRdist sequence similarity added in when clustering inside HLA-allele-positive subsets. Co-occurrence clustering excluded repertoires with fewer than 30,000 or more than 120,000 public chains, plus five with anomalous nucleotide sharing. This immuneACCESS table, as held by TCRdb, lists in-frame sequences with V and J called but not all clones. Of the missing ones, under half trace to an unresolved V gene in checked studies; the others have no known cause. The D gene and trimming were derived from the DNA, and the V and J assignments and clone size from that table. The sample contains 190,000 or so clones, 75% to 85% of them found a single time. The ten most abundant clones make up around 0.69% of the sample.

Looking up the germline V gene (reference sequence) yields CDR1 GTSNPN and CDR2 SVGIG. V loses 5 bases of germline sequence and J loses 4 bases, and the interval between the two ends is 17 bases. Measured from the cysteine to the phenylalanine, the CDR3 is 14 residues long. Only the CDR3 DNA is retained, 42 bases long and in frame from the first base. The cohort comprised approximately 700 healthy bone marrow donors. Cohort members were all nominally healthy when sampled, although unrecorded immune exposures were likely present. The donor tested CMV seronegative and was one of the 352 seronegative cohort members. A peripheral blood sample was provided by each donor, and peripheral blood mononuclear cells were used for TCR beta sequencing. The Qiagen DNeasy Blood Extraction Kit was used to extract genomic DNA from the blood cell samples.

Sequencing was carried out using PBMCs. The chain joins TRBV30 to TRBJ1-2; the D gene lacks a confident call. This TCR was recovered from a boy younger than 18 in good health and CMV-seronegative. The CDR3 protein sequence reads: CAWLKRLRGYGYTF. The nucleotides read TGTGCCTGGCTCAAACGCCTTCGGGGCTATGGCTACACCTTC.